This T cell receptor beta chain was identified in a study of CD8+ T cells in alopecia areata. General observations from the study: Relative to normal scalp, lesional scalp, especially alopecia totalis/universalis, showed higher clonality.

The V gene's germline CDR1 is SGHTS and CDR2 YDEGEE. CDR3 size: 14 residues. The V segment lost 4 bases and the J segment 7 bases; nucleotides outside the gene matches: 9. Specified treatment: oral pan-JAK inhibitor, 5-10 mg twice daily. TCR sequencing used cDNA made by reverse transcription of extracted RNA. Repertoires were generated with immunoSEQ multiplex PCR, while TCRdb's copy carries only in-frame clones and drops some. This table has more than 140,000 clones, around 86% appearing once. Of note for this clone: Its antigen remains unknown.

The source material was CD8+ T cells sorted from blood, sampled at week 4, from a patient treated with tofacitinib. This chain connects TRBV5-8 to TRBJ2-7; TRBD1 aligns across 9 bases. This clonotype was sampled from a human donor with alopecia areata. DNA for the CDR3: TGTGCCAGCAGCCCTGGGACAGGGAGGGAAGAGCAGTACTTC. Encoded protein: CASSPGTGREEQYF.